The rows below give T cell receptor beta chains drawn from one sample of a study of PD-1 blockade in mismatch repair-deficient tumors. Measured with immunoSEQ multiplex PCR; TCRdb has only the in-frame clones, and not every one. The table shows roughly 38,000 clones, with roughly 83% occurring only once. Material: PBMCs, obtained less than 40 weeks after starting pembrolizumab. Receptors were obtained from an adult with mismatch repair-deficient cancer. The CDR3 runs from the conserved cysteine through the conserved F or W. D genes are given only for firm matches. Clone size, where shown, is once, few, many, or a class for clones that have expanded.

CDR3: CASSLSRGRNNEKLFF; DNA: TGTGCCAGCAGCCTTTCCAGGGGGCGAAATAATGAAAAACTGTTTTTT; V: TRBV14; D: TRBD1; size: -; J: TRBJ1-4
CDR3: CASSVGTSYEQYF; DNA: TGTGCCAGCAGCGTAGGAACATCCTACGAGCAGTACTTC; V: TRBV9; D: -; size: -; J: TRBJ2-7
CDR3: CATSDSSPNYGYTF; DNA: TGTGCCACCTCAGACAGTTCCCCTAACTATGGCTACACCTTC; V: TRBV10-3; D: -; size: -; J: TRBJ1-2
CDR3: CASRSGQGNEQYF; DNA: TGTGCCAGCAGGTCTGGACAGGGAAACGAGCAGTACTTC; V: TRBV14; D: TRBD1; size: -; J: TRBJ2-7
CDR3: CASSLEGQGLMNTEAFF; DNA: TGTGCCAGCAGCTTAGAGGGACAGGGACTTATGAACACTGAAGCTTTCTTT; V: TRBV7-8; D: TRBD1; size: once; J: TRBJ1-1
CDR3: CASSQVQTDNEQFF; DNA: TGTGCCAGCAGCCAAGTTCAAACGGACAATGAGCAGTTCTTC; V: TRBV4-2; D: -; size: -; J: TRBJ2-1
CDR3: CAISDGYEQYF; DNA: TGTGCCATCAGTGACGGGTACGAGCAGTACTTC; V: TRBV10-3; D: -; size: few; J: TRBJ2-7
CDR3: CAISVRPTGTYEQYF; DNA: TGTGCCATCAGTGTTCGCCCGACAGGTACCTACGAGCAGTACTTC; V: TRBV10-3; D: -; size: -; J: TRBJ2-7
CDR3: CASSSDRGTDTQYF; DNA: TGTGCCAGCAGCTCGGACAGGGGGACAGATACGCAGTATTTT; V: TRBV5-8; D: TRBD1; size: -; J: TRBJ2-3
CDR3: CASSFGQSLSGNTIYF; DNA: TGTGCCAGCAGCTTTGGACAGTCCCTCTCTGGAAACACCATATATTTT; V: TRBV5-6; D: -; size: -; J: TRBJ1-3
CDR3: CASSWSGVSYNEQFF; DNA: TGCGCCAGCAGCTGGAGCGGGGTATCCTACAATGAGCAGTTCTTC; V: TRBV5-1; D: TRBD2; size: -; J: TRBJ2-1
CDR3: CASSLTFSSYNSPLHF; DNA: TGTGCCAGCAGTTTAACCTTCAGCTCCTATAATTCACCCCTCCACTTT; V: TRBV27; D: -; size: -; J: TRBJ1-6
CDR3: CSVGGGGIRTEAFF; DNA: TGCAGCGTTGGGGGCGGGGGCATAAGGACTGAAGCTTTCTTT; V: TRBV29-1; D: -; size: -; J: TRBJ1-1
CDR3: CASSLTVIGGDTQYF; DNA: TGCGCCAGCAGCCTTACAGTCATCGGGGGAGATACGCAGTATTTT; V: TRBV5-1; D: -; size: -; J: TRBJ2-3
CDR3: CASSLADRSLGGYTF; DNA: TGTGCCAGCAGCTTGGCAGACAGGTCCCTAGGGGGCTACACCTTC; V: TRBV5-6; D: -; size: -; J: TRBJ1-2
CDR3: CASSLTGQGNGEQFF; DNA: TGTGCCAGCAGCTTAACGGGACAGGGTAACGGTGAGCAGTTCTTC; V: TRBV7-2; D: TRBD1; size: -; J: TRBJ2-1